This paragraph reports one TCR beta chain. This sample is part of a study of T cell changes during pregnancy in multiple sclerosis. TCRdb's copy holds only in-frame clones and misses some; the assay was immunoSEQ multiplex PCR. The table records 89,000 or so clones, roughly nine tenths of them present only once. The sequences come from PBMCs, collected in the first trimester of pregnancy. This TCR was sampled from a female donor in good health, serving as a control in a pregnancy study. Some clones in this sample may be carry-over from other donors' samples.

CDR3 in amino acids: CASSLNEKLFF. Here the CDR3 DNA reads TGTGCCAGCAGCCTAAATGAAAAACTGTTTTTT. This rearrangement joins TRBV7-9 to TRBJ1-4, with D unclear. The CDR3 runs to 11 residues. Germline V gene lookup returns CDR1 SEHNR and CDR2 FQNEAQ (reference sequence). Trimming removed 5 bases at V and 5 bases at J, with 3 bases between. Based on the CDR3 plus reference TRBV7-9 and TRBJ1-4, the full variable domain is DTGVSQNPRHKITKRGQNVTFRCDPISEHNRLYWYRQTLGQGPEFLTYFQNEAQLEKSRLLSDRFSAERPKGSFSTLEIQRTEQGDSAMYLCASSLNEKLFFGSGTQLSVL.